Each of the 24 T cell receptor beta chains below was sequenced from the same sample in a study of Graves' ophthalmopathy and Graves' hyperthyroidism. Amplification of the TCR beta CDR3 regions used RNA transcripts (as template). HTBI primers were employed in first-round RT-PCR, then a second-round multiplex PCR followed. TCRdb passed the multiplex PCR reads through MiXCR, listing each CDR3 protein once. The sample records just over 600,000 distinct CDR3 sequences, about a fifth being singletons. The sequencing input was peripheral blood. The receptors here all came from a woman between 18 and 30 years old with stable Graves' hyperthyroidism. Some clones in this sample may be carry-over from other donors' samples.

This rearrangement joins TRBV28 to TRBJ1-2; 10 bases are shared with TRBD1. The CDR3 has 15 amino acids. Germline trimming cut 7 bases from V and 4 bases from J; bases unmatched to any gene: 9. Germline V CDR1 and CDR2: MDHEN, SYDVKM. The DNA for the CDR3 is TGTGCCAGCACATTTGGGACAGGGGAAGGCTATGGCTACACCTTC. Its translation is CASTFGTGEGYGYTF.

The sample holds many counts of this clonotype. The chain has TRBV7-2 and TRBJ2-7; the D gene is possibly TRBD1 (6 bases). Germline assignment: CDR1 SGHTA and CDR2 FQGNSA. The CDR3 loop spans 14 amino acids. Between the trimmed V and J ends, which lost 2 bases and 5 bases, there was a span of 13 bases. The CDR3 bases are TGTGCCAGCAGCTTATCAGGGGTAGGCGACGAGCAGTACTTC. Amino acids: CASSLSGVGDEQYF.

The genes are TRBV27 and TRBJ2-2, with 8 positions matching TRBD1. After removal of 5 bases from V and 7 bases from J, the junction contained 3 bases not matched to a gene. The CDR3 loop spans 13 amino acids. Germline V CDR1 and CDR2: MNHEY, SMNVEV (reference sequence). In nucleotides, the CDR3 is TGTGCCAGCAGTAAGACAGGGGACGGGGAGCTGTTTTTT. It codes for CASSKTGDGELFF.

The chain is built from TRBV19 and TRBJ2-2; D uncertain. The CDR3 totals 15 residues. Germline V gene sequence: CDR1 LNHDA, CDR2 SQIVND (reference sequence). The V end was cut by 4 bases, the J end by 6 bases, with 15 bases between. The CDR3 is CASSTSPWAPGELFF. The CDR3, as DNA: TGTGCCAGTAGTACATCCCCGTGGGCCCCCGGGGAGCTGTTTTTT.

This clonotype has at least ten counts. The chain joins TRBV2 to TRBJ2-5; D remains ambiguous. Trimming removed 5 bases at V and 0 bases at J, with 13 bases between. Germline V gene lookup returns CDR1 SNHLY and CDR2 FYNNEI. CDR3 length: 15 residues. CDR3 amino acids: CASSTKPVYQETQYF. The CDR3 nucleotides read TGTGCCAGCAGTACCAAGCCGGTCTACCAAGAGACCCAGTACTTC.

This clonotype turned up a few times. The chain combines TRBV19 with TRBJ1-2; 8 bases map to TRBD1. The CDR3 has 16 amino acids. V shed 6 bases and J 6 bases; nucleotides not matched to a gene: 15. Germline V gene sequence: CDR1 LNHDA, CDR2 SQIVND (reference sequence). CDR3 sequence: CASSDLPGGAEHGYTF. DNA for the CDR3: TGTGCCAGTAGCGACTTACCAGGGGGCGCAGAGCATGGCTACACCTTC.

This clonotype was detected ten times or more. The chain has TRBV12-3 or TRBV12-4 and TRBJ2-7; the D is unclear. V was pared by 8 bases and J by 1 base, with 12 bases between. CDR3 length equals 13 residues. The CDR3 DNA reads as TGTGCCAGCGGTTCGGCAGGTTCCTACGAGCAGTACTTC. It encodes CASGSAGSYEQYF.

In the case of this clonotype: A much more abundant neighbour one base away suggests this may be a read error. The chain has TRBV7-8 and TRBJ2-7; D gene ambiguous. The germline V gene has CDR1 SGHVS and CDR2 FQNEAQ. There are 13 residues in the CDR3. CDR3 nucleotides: TGTGCCAGCAGCCTCGGGTTCTCCTACGGGCAGTACTTC. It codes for CASSLGFSYGQYF.

CDR3 sequence reads: CSASDPRGSSYEQYF. CDR3 bases: TGCAGTGCTAGTGATCCGAGGGGAAGCTCCTACGAGCAGTACTTC. The V call is TRBV20-1, the J call TRBJ2-7; D tentatively fits TRBD1 or TRBD2 (5 bases each). Looked up from germline, CDR1 is DFQATT and CDR2 is SNEGSKA (reference sequence). The CDR3 length is 15 residues. Trimming left V 3 bases short and J 0 bases short, with 15 bases between.

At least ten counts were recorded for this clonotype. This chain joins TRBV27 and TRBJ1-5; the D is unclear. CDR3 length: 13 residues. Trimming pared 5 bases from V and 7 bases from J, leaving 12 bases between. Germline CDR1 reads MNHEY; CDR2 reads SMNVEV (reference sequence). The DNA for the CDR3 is TGTGCCAGCAGTCCTGAACCTTGGCAGCCCCAGCATTTT. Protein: CASSPEPWQPQHF.

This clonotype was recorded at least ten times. CDR3 nucleotides: TGCAGTGCTAGAGCCAATACTCAAACAGGGATTAAGCCCTACGAGCAGTACTTC. The encoded protein is CSARANTQTGIKPYEQYF. The chain combines TRBV20-1 with TRBJ2-7; D possibly corresponds to TRBD1 (6 bases). V lost 1 base, J lost 2 bases, and 24 bases lay in between. This CDR3 has 18 residues. From germline, CDR1 is DFQATT and CDR2 SNEGSKA (reference sequence).

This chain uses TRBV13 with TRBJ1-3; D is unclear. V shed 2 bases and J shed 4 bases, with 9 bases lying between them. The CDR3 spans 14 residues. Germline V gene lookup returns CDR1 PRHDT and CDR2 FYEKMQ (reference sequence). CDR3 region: CASSLRQAGNTIYF. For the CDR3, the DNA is TGTGCCAGCAGCTTACGCCAGGCAGGAAACACCATATATTTT. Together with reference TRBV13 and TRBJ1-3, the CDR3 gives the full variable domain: AAGVIQSPRHLIKEKRETATLKCYPIPRHDTVYWYQQGPGQDPQFLISFYEKMQSDKGSIPDRFSAQQFSDYHSELNMSSLELGDSALYFCASSLRQAGNTIYFGEGSWLTVV.

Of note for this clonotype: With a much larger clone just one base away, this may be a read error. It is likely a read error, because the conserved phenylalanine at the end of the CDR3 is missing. CDR3 amino acids: CASTDRAFGGYTV. For the CDR3, the DNA is TGTGCCAGCACGGACAGGGCGTTTGGGGGCTACACCGTC. The chain is built from TRBV28 and TRBJ1-2; 8 bases map to TRBD1. V trimming: 7 bases; J trimming: 8 bases; junction bases outside the gene matches: 9. In germline, CDR1 is MDHEN, CDR2 SYDVKM. The CDR3 has 13 residues.

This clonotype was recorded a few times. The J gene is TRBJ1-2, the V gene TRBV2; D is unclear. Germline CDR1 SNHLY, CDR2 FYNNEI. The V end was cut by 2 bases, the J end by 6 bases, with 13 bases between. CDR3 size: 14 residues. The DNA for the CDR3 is TGTGCCAGCAGTGAACCCTGGGTTGCCCATGGCTACACCTTC. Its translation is CASSEPWVAHGYTF. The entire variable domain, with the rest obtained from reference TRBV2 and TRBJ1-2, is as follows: EPEVTQTPSHQVTQMGQEVILRCVPISNHLYFYWYRQILGQKVEFLVSFYNNEISEKSEIFDDQFSVERPDGSNFTLKIRSTKLEDSAMYFCASSEPWVAHGYTFGSGTRLTVV.

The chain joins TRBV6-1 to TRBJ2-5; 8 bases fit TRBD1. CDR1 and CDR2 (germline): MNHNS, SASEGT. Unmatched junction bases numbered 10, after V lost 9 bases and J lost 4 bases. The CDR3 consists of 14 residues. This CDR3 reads CASPRWTGRETQYF. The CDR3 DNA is TGTGCCAGTCCCCGTTGGACAGGGCGAGAGACCCAGTACTTC.

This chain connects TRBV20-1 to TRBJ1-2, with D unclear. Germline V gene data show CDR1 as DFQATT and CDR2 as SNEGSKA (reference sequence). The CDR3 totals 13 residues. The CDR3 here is CSTGSGLNYGYTF. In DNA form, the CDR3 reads TGCAGCACTGGGTCCGGCCTTAACTATGGCTACACCTTC.

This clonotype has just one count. The CDR3 region is CAISASGLAGEETQYF. Written as DNA, the CDR3 is TGTGCCATCAGTGCAAGCGGACTAGCGGGAGAAGAGACCCAGTACTTC. V is TRBV10-3 and J is TRBJ2-5, with TRBD2 matching 13 bases. The CDR3 spans 16 residues. Germline lookup yields CDR1 ENHRY and CDR2 SYGVKD. The ends lost 4 bases at V and 3 bases at J; junction bases unmatched: 5.

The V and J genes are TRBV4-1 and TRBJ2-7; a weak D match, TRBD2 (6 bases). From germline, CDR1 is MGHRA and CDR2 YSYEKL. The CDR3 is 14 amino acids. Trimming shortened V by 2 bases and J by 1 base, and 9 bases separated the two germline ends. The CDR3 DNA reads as TGCGCCAGCAGCCAAACGGGAGCATCCTACGAGCAGTACTTC. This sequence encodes CASSQTGASYEQYF.

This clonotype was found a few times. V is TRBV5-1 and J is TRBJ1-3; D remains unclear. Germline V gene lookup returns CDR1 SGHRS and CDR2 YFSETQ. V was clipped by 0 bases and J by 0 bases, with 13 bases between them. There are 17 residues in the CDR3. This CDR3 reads CASSLVPSRNSGNTIYF. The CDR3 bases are TGCGCCAGCAGCTTGGTTCCCAGCCGAAACTCTGGAAACACCATATATTTT.

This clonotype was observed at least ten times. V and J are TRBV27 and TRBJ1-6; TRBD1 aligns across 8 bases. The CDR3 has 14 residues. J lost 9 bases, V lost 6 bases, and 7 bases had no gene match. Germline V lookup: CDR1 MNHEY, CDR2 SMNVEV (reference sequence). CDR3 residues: CASRSTGGGSPLHF. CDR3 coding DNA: TGTGCCAGCAGATCAACAGGGGGGGGTTCACCCCTCCACTTT.

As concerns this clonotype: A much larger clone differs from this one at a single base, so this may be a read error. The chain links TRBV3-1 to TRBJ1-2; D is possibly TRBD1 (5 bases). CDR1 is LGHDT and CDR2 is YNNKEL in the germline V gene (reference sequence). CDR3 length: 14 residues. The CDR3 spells CASSQGGTYYGYAF. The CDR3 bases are TGTGCCAGCAGCCAAGGGGGGACTTACTATGGCTACGCCTTC.

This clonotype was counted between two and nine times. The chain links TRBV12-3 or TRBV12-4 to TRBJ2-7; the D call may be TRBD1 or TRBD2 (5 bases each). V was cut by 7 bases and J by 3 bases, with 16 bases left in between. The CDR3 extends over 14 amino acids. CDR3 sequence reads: CASTVVGVNYEQYF. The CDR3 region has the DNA TGTGCCAGCACCGTCGTGGGGGTCAACTACGAGCAGTACTTC.

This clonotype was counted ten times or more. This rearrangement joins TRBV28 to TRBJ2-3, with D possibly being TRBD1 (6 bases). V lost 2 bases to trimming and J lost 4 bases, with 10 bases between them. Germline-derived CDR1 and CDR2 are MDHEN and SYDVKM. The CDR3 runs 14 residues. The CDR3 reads CASSLPTGSDTQYF. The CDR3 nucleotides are TGTGCCAGCAGTTTACCCACAGGGTCAGATACGCAGTATTTT.

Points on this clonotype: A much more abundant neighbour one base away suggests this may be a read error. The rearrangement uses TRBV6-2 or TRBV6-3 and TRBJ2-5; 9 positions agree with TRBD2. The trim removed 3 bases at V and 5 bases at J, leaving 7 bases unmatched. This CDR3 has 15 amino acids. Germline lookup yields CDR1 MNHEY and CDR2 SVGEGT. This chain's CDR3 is CASSYMRGGLETQYF. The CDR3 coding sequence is TGTGCCAGCAGTTATATGCGGGGGGGCTTGGAGACCCAGTACTTC.